A selection of T cell receptor beta chains follows, all from one sample in a study of cytomegalovirus exposure and HLA in healthy donors. Clones were sequenced by immunoSEQ multiplex PCR, and TCRdb holds only the in-frame ones, with some missing. Of under 200,000 clones detected, approximately 82% appear once; the ten largest clones hold around 9.1%. Source material: PBMCs. The receptors were gathered from a male donor in good health and CMV-seropositive. CDR3s leave out the opening cysteine and the closing phenylalanine or tryptophan. The order of the fields is clone size, V gene, J gene, CDR3 protein. Clone size is stated in some rows and not others, as once, few, many or a class when expanded.

>-|TRBV16|TRBJ1-1
ASSQGQAMGTEAF
>-|TRBV11-2|TRBJ2-2
ASSPLGQGAIGELF
>once|TRBV10-3|TRBJ2-7
AISGGQGSAYEQY
>-|TRBV9|TRBJ1-1
ASSPRQGPWTEAF
>-|TRBV7-9|TRBJ1-1
ASSLGASGNTEAF
>-|TRBV10-3|TRBJ2-5
AISEQGQKTQY
>-|TRBV30|TRBJ2-5
AWSVAREQY
>-|TRBV7-9|TRBJ2-5
ASRPSGAGEETQY
>-|TRBV10-1|TRBJ1-1
ASSGNGGTEAF
>-|TRBV27|TRBJ1-1
ASSPIRGRGTEAF
>-|TRBV18|TRBJ1-1
ASSGRRGLDTEAF
>-|TRBV27|TRBJ1-5
ASWGQNSNQPQH
>few|TRBV4-3|TRBJ1-2
ASSQEQGANYGYT
>once|TRBV7-6|TRBJ2-2
ASSHSSESNTGELF
>-|TRBV15|TRBJ2-1
ATSRPGTSGSDEQF
>once|TRBV7-2|TRBJ2-2
ASSLRGSVNTGELF
>-|TRBV28|TRBJ2-1
ASSLYPPTELDYNEQF
>-|TRBV29-1|TRBJ2-2
SVEAGRREELF
>once|TRBV30|TRBJ2-1
AWAGTSAKPEQF
>-|TRBV25-1|TRBJ1-2
ASSAGQGGGYT
>-|TRBV7-6|TRBJ2-2
ASSQSAGENTGELF
>-|TRBV5-6|TRBJ2-7
ASSDTGVQEKQY
>-|TRBV5-4|TRBJ1-2
ASSRDRGKDGYT
>-|TRBV9|TRBJ1-1
ASSVSTGPTEAF
>few|TRBV7-9|TRBJ1-4
ASTLSGGTDLF
>-|TRBV5-1|TRBJ2-2
ASRWGVDTGELF
>-|TRBV7-2|TRBJ2-7
ASSSQGGLYEQY
>-|TRBV27|TRBJ1-2
ASRTGFSGLYGYT
>-|TRBV5-1|TRBJ2-7
ASSSTGTTNEQY
>-|TRBV27|TRBJ1-2
ASSPSADIFLTLNYGYT
>once|TRBV5-1|TRBJ2-2
ASSFLAGGYTGELF
>-|TRBV5-4|TRBJ2-1
ASSPGGGIYNEQF
>-|TRBV18|TRBJ1-1
ASSPQGYTEAF
>few|TRBV18|TRBJ1-5
ASSPGSITGEQPQH
>-|TRBV7-9|TRBJ1-6
ASSPDFPSPLH
>-|TRBV2|TRBJ1-5
ASSEDRGLSQPQH
>few|TRBV7-9|TRBJ2-1
ASSLGEASGIKHNEQF
>-|TRBV2|TRBJ2-1
ASNPLKLPYNEQF
>-|TRBV7-2|TRBJ2-3
ASSAGGDTQY
>-|TRBV30|TRBJ1-4
AWTRQGEKLF
>-|TRBV2|TRBJ2-6
ASSVLRDMSSGANVLT
>-|TRBV9|TRBJ2-7
ASSVGGDRGYEQY